This TCR beta chain was observed in a study of radiotherapy plus CTLA-4 blockade in lung cancer. Study-level background: Objective responses were recorded in about 17% of patients, with disease control recorded in 25% to 40%. Study conclusions and caveats: It was early blood T cell clone dynamics, with interferon-beta, that reportedly best predicted response. The study found tumor-derived TCR clones expanded in blood after radiotherapy plus ipilimumab.

Patients in the study, people with chemo-refractory metastatic non-small-cell lung cancer, received focal radiation plus ipilimumab CTLA-4 blockade. Method: immunoSEQ multiplex PCR; TCRdb's copy keeps in-frame clones and lacks some. Of 81,000 or so clones in the sample, around 83% were seen once. This clone was detected only once. What it binds is unknown. CDR3 length: 18 amino acids. The germline V gene encodes CDR1 SGHTA and CDR2 FQGNSA. Unmatched junction bases numbered 13, after V lost 3 bases and J lost 5 bases. The rearrangement links TRBV7-2 to TRBJ2-5; TRBD2 agrees at 12 bases. The sequencing used peripheral blood, collected from a patient treated with radiotherapy plus ipilimumab. This clonotype originated in a human donor with non-small cell lung cancer that progressed on radiotherapy plus ipilimumab. CDR3 bases: TGTGCCAGCAGCTTTACCCTACTAGCGGGAGGAGGGTGGGAGACCCAGTACTTC. Residues: CASSFTLLAGGGWETQYF.